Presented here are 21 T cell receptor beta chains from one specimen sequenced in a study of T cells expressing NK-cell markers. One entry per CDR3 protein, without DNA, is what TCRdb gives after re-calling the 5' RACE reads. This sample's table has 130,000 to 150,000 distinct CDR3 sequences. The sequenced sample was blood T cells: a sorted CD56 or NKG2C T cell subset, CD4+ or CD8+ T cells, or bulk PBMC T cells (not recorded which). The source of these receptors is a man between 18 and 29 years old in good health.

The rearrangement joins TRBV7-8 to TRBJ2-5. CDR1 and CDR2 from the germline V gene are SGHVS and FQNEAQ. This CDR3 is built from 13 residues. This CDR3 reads CASSLMLQETQYF.

Here the CDR3 reads CASSLADSGYNEQFF. V and J are TRBV27 and TRBJ2-1; TCRdb's D call of TRBD2 is untestable without DNA. CDR1 is MNHEY, CDR2 SMNVEV, per germline (reference sequence). The length of the CDR3 is 15 residues.

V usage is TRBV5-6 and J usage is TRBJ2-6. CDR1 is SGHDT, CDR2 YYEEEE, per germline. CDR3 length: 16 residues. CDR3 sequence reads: CASSLNADSGANVLTF.

The CDR3 protein is CASTGTGGSEQFF. The V call is TRBV5-6, the J call TRBJ2-1; TCRdb outputs TRBD1, but without DNA this stays unchecked. The germline gives CDR1 SGHDT, CDR2 YYEEEE. CDR3 length: 13 amino acids.

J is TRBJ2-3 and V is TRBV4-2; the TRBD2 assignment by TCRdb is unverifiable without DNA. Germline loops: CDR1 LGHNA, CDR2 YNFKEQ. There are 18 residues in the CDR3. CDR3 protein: CASSQTTIAEGSTDTQYF.

The CDR3 here is CSARDRDYSTGELFF. The chain carries TRBV20-1 and TRBJ2-2; TCRdb picks TRBD2, but there is no DNA to check that call. Looked up from germline, CDR1 is DFQATT and CDR2 is SNEGSKA (reference sequence). The length of the CDR3 is 15 residues.

CDR3 amino acids: CASSVLPGQQVEEKLFF. The genes are TRBV6-1 and TRBJ1-4; TCRdb outputs TRBD1, but without DNA this stays unchecked. The V gene's germline CDR1 is MNHNS and CDR2 SASEGT. CDR3 length: 17 amino acids.

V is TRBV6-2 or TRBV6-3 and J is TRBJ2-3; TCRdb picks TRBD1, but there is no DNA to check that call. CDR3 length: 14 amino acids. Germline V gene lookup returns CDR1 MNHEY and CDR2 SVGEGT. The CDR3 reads CASSHPPRGDTQYF.

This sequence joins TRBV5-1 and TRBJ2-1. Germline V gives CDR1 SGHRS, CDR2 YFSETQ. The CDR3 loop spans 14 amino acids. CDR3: CASSLRLDSNEQFF.

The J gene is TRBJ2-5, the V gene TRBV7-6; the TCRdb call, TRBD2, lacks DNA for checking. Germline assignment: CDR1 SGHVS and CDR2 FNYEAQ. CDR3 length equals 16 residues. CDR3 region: CASSLSGLAARETQYF.

CDR3 sequence reads: CASRAAPEVGYNEQFF. This rearrangement joins TRBV12-3 or TRBV12-4 to TRBJ2-1; TCRdb selects TRBD1, and the lack of DNA leaves this call unchecked. The CDR3 is made up of 16 amino acids.

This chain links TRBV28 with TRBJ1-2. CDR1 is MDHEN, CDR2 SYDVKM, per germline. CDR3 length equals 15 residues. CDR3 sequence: CASSLTLQRNYGYTF.

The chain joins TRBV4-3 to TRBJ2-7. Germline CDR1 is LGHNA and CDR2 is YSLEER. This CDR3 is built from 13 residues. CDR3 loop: CASSQGITGEQYF.

The CDR3 region is CSAPRDRVYNEQFF. This sequence joins TRBV20-1 and TRBJ2-1; the TCRdb call, TRBD1, lacks DNA for checking. There are 14 residues in the CDR3. In germline, CDR1 is DFQATT, CDR2 SNEGSKA (reference sequence).

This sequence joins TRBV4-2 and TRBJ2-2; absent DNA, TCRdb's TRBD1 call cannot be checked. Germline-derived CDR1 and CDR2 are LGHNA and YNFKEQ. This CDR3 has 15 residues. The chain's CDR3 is CASSQPGQGAGELFF.

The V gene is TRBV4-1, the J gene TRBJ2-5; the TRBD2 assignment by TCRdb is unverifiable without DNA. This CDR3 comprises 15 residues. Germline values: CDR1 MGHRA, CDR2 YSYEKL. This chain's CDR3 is CASSPGTSVQETQYF.

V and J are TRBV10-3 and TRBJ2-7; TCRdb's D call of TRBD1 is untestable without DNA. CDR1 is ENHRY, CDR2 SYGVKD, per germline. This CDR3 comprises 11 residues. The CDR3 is CATVGQGLQYF.

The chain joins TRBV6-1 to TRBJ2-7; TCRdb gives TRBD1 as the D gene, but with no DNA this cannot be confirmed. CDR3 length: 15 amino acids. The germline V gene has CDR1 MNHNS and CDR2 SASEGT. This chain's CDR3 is CASSAQDRSSYEQYF.

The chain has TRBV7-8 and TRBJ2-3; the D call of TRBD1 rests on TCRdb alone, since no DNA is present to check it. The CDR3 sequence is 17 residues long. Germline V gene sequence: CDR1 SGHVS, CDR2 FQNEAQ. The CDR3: CASSERAGPYSTDTQYF.

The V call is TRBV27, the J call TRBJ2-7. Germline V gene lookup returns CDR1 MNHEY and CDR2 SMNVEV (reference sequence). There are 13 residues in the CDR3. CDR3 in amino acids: CASSLSPGTEQYF.

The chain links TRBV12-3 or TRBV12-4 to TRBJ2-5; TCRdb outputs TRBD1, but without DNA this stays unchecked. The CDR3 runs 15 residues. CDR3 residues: CASKAGGFAGETQYF.